This note documents a single T cell receptor (beta chain) sequence. Its specificity is not known. The data belong to a study of cytomegalovirus exposure and HLA in healthy donors. Amplification used 60 Vbeta primers and 13 Jbeta primers. Sequencing used immunoSEQ multiplex PCR; TCRdb keeps in-frame clones, though not all of them. The sample lists about 160,000 clones; roughly 80% were seen once. Study conclusions and caveats: Some TCR beta chains (roughly 160 of them) were listed as cytomegalovirus-associated.

Sequencing was done on a sample of PBMCs. The TCR sequence derives from a man between 45 and 60 years old in good health and CMV-seropositive.

CDR3 sequence (DNA): TGTGCCAGCAGCCAACAGGGGGGGAACACTGAAGCTTTCTTT. This codes for CASSQQGGNTEAFF. The chain combines TRBV7-2 with TRBJ1-1; TRBD1 matches 8 bases. V was pared by 5 bases and J by 1 base, with 3 bases of the junction left unmatched. This CDR3 is 14 amino acids long. From germline, CDR1 is SGHTA and CDR2 FQGNSA.